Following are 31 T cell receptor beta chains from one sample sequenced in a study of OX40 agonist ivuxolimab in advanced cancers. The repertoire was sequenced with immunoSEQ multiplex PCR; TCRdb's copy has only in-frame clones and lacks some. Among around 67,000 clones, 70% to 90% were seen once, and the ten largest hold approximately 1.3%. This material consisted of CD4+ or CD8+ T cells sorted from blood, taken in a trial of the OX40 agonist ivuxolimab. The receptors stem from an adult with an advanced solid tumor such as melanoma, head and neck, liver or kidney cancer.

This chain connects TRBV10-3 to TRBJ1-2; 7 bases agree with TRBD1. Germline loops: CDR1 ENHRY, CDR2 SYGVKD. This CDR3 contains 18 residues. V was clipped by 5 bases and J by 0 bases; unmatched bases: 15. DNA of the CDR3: TGTGCCATCAGTAACACAGGGGATGGGGCACCGCCTAACTATGGCTACACCTTC. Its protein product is CAISNTGDGAPPNYGYTF.

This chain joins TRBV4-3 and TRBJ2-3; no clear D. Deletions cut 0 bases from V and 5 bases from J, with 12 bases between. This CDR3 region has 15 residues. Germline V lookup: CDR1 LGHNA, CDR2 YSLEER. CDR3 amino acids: CASSQDDGHRDTQYF. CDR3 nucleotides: TGCGCCAGCAGCCAAGATGACGGGCATAGAGATACGCAGTATTTT.

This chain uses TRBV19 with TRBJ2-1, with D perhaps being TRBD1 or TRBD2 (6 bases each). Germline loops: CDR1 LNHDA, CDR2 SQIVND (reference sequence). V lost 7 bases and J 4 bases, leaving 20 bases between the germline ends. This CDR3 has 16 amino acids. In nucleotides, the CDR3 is TGTGCCAGTACCGCCTCCGGGGGCTCCCATTACAATGAGCAGTTCTTC. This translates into CASTASGGSHYNEQFF. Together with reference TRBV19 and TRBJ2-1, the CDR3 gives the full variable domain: DGGITQSPKYLFRKEGQNVTLSCEQNLNHDAMYWYRQDPGQGLRLIYYSQIVNDFQKGDIAEGYSVSREKKESFPLTVTSAQKNPTAFYLCASTASGGSHYNEQFFGPGTRLTVL.

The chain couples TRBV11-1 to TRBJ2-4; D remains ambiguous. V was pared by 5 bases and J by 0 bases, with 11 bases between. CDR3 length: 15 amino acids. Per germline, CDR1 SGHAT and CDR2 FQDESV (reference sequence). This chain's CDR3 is CASSPRWEAKNIQYF. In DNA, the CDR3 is TGTGCCAGCAGCCCTCGTTGGGAAGCCAAAAACATTCAGTACTTC.

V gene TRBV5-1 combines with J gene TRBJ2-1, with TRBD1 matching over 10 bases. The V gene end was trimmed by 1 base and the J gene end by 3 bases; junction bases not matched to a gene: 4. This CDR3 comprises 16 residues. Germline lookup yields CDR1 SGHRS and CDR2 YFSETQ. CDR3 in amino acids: CASSLRDRGIYNEQFF. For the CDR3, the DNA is TGCGCCAGCAGCTTGCGGGACAGGGGAATCTACAATGAGCAGTTCTTC.

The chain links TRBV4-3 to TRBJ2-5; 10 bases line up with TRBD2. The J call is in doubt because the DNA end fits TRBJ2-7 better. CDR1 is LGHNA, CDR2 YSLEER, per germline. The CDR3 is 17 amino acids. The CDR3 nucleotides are TGCGCCAGCAGCCAAGTGTGGGCTAGCGGGAGTGTCTACGAGCAGTACTTC. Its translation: CASSQVWASGSVYEQYF.

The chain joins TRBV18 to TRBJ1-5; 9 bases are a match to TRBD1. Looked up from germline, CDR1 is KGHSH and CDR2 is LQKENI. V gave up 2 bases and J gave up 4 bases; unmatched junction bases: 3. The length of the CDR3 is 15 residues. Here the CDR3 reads CASSPSTGGNQPQHF. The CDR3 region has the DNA TGTGCCAGCTCACCATCGACAGGGGGGAATCAGCCCCAGCATTTT. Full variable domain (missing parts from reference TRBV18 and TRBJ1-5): NAGVMQNPRHLVRRRGQEARLRCSPMKGHSHVYWYRQLPEEGLKFMVYLQKENIIDESGMPKERFSAEFPKEGPSILRIQQVVRGDSAAYFCASSPSTGGNQPQHFGDGTRLSIL.

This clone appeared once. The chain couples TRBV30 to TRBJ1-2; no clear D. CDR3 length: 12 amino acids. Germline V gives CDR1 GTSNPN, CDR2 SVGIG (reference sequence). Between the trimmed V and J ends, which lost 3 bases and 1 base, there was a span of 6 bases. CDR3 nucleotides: TGTGCCTGGAGCGGCGTTAACTATGGCTACACCTTC. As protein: CAWSGVNYGYTF.

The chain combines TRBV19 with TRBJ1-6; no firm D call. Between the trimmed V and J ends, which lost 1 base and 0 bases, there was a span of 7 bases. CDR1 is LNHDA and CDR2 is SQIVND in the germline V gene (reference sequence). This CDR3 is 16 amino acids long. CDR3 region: CASSIGTDSYNSPLHF. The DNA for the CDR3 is TGTGCCAGTAGTATAGGAACAGACTCCTATAATTCACCCCTCCACTTT. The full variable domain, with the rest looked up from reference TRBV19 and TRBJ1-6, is DGGITQSPKYLFRKEGQNVTLSCEQNLNHDAMYWYRQDPGQGLRLIYYSQIVNDFQKGDIAEGYSVSREKKESFPLTVTSAQKNPTAFYLCASSIGTDSYNSPLHFGNGTRLTVT.

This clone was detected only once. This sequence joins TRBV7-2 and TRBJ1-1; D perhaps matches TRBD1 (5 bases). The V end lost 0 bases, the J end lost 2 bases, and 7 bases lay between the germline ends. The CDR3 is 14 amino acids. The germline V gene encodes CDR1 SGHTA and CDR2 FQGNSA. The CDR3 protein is CASSLAQGNTEAFF. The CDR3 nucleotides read TGTGCCAGCAGCTTAGCGCAGGGTAACACTGAAGCTTTCTTT.

CDR3 loop: CASSPQGAIFETQYF. The CDR3 coding sequence is TGTGCCAGCTCACCTCAGGGGGCCATCTTTGAGACCCAGTACTTC. The rearrangement uses TRBV18 and TRBJ2-5, with 8 bases that match TRBD1. The CDR3 totals 15 residues. Trimming took 3 bases from V and 5 from J; bases not matched to a gene: 8. Per germline, CDR1 KGHSH and CDR2 LQKENI.

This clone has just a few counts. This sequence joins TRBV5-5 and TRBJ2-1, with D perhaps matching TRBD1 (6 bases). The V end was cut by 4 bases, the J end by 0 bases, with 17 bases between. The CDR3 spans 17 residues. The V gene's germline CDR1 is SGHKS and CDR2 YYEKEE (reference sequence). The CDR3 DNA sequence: TGTGCCAGCAGCCGCAGGGGCGCCGGTAGCTCCTACAATGAGCAGTTCTTC. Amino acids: CASSRRGAGSSYNEQFF.

The CDR3 nucleotides read TGTGCCAGTAGTATTGCGGACAGGGGATTCTATGGCTACACCTTC. Translated, it gives CASSIADRGFYGYTF. The chain uses TRBV19 and TRBJ1-2; 9 positions agree with TRBD1. CDR1 and CDR2 (germline): LNHDA, SQIVND (reference sequence). This CDR3 spans 15 amino acids. V trimming: 3 bases; J trimming: 4 bases; junction bases outside the gene matches: 6.

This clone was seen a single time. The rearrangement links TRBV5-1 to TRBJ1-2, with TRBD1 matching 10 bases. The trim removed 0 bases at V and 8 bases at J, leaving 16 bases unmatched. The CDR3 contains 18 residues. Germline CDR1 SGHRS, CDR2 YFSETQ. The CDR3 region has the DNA TGCGCCAGCAGCTTGGCTGACCCTCGTCCCGGGACAGGGGACGGCTACACCTTC. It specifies CASSLADPRPGTGDGYTF.

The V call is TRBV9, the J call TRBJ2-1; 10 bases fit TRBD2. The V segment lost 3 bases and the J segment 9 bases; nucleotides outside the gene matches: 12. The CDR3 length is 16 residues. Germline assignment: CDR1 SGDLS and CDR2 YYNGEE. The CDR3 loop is CASSDEILASGSEQFF. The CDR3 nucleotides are TGTGCCAGCAGCGACGAGATACTCGCTAGCGGGAGTGAGCAGTTCTTC.

The CDR3 spells CASSVRQDRGYTF. CDR3 nucleotide sequence: TGTGCCAGCAGTGTGCGACAGGACCGGGGCTACACCTTC. The gene calls are TRBV6-5 and TRBJ1-2; weak D call: TRBD1 (6 bases). V was pared by 5 bases and J by 8 bases, with 15 bases between. The germline V gene encodes CDR1 MNHEY and CDR2 SVGAGI. The CDR3 totals 13 residues.

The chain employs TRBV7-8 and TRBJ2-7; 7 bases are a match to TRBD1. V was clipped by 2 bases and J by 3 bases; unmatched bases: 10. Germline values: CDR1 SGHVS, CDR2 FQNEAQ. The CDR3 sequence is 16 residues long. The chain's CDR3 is CASSLPPTGALYEQYF. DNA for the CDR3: TGTGCCAGCAGCTTACCACCAACAGGGGCCCTCTACGAGCAGTACTTC. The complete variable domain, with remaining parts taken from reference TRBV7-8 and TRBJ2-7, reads GAGVSQSPRYKVAKRGQDVALRCDPISGHVSLFWYQQALGQGPEFLTYFQNEAQLDKSGLPSDRFFAERPEGSVSTLKIQRTQQEDSAVYLCASSLPPTGALYEQYFGPGTRLTVT.

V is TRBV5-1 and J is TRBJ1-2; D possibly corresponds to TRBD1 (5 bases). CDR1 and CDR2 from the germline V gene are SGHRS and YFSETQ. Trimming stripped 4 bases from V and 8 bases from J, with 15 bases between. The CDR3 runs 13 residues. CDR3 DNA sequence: TGCGCCAGCAGCCTGTATTCGGGGGGAGGCTACACCTTC. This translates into CASSLYSGGGYTF. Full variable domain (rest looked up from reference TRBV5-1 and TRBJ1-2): KAGVTQTPRYLIKTRGQQVTLSCSPISGHRSVSWYQQTPGQGLQFLFEYFSETQRNKGNFPGRFSGRQFSNSRSEMNVSTLELGDSALYLCASSLYSGGGYTFGSGTRLTVV.

The CDR3 region is CSARPGLAADTQYF. For the CDR3, the DNA is TGCAGCGCCCGGCCGGGACTAGCAGCAGATACGCAGTATTTT. This rearrangement joins TRBV29-1 to TRBJ2-3; 9 positions match TRBD2. The trim removed 7 bases at V and 4 bases at J, leaving 9 bases unmatched. This CDR3 spans 14 amino acids. CDR1 is SQVTM, CDR2 ANQGSEA, per germline.

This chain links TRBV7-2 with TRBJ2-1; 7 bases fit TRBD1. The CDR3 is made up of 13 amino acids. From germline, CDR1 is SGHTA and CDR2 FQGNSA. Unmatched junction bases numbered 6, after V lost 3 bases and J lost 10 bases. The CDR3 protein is CASSFKGAVEQFF. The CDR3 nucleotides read TGTGCCAGCAGCTTTAAGGGGGCTGTCGAGCAGTTCTTC.

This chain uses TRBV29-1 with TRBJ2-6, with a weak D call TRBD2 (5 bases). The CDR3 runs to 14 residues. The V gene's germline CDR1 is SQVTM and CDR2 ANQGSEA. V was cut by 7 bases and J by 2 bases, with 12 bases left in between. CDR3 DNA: TGCAGCGCCAGTATCGGGACTGGGGCCAACGTCCTGACTTTC. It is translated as CSASIGTGANVLTF.

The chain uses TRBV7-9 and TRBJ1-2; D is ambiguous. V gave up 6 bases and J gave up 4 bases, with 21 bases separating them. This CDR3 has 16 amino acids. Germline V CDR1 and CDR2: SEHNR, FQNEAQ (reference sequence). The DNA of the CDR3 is TGTGCCAGCAGTCCCGATGACGCCCGCGGCCTCTATGGCTACACCTTC. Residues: CASSPDDARGLYGYTF. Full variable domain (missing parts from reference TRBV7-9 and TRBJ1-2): DTGVSQNPRHKITKRGQNVTFRCDPISEHNRLYWYRQTLGQGPEFLTYFQNEAQLEKSRLLSDRFSAERPKGSFSTLEIQRTEQGDSAMYLCASSPDDARGLYGYTFGSGTRLTVV.

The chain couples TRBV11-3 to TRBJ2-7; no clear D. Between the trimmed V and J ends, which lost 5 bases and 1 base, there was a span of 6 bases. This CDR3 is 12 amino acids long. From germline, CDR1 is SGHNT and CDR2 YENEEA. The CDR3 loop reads CASSPHSYEQYF. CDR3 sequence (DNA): TGTGCCAGCAGCCCCCATTCCTACGAGCAGTACTTC.

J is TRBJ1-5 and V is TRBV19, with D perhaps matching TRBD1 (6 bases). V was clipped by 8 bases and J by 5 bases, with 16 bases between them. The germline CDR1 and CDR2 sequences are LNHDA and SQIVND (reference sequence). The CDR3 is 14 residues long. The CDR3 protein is CASLGGRPDQPQHF. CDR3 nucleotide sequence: TGTGCCAGTTTGGGGGGCCGCCCGGATCAGCCCCAGCATTTT.

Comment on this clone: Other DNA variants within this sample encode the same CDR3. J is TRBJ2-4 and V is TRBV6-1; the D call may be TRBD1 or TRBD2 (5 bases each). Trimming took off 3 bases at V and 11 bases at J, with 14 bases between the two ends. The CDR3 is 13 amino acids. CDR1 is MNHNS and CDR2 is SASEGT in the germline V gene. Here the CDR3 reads CASSEQGDVFQYF. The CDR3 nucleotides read TGTGCCAGCAGTGAGCAGGGAGACGTCTTTCAGTACTTC.

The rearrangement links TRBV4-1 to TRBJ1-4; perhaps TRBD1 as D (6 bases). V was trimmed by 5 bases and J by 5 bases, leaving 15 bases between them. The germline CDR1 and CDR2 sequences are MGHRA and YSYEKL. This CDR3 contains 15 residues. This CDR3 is CASSTTGTRNEKLFF. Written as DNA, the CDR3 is TGCGCCAGCAGCACGACCGGGACACGGAATGAAAAACTGTTTTTT.

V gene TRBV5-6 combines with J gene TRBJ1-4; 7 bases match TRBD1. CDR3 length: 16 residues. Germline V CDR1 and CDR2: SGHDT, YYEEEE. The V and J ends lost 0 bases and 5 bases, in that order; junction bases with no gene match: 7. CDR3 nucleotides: TGTGCCAGCAGCTTGGACAGGGGAGGTTTCAATGAAAAACTGTTTTTT. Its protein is CASSLDRGGFNEKLFF.

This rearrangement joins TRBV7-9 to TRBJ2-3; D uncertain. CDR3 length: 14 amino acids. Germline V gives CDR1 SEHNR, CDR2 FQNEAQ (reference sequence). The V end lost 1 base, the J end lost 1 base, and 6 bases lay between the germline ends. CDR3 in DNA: TGTGCCAGCAGCTTAGTAGGAGGCACAGATACGCAGTATTTT. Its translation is CASSLVGGTDTQYF.

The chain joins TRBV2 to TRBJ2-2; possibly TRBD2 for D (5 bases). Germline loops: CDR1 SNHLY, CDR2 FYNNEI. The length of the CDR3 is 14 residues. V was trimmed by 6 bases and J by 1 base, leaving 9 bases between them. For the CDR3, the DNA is TGTGCCAGCAGCACTAGGGAGAACACCGGGGAGCTGTTTTTT. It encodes CASSTRENTGELFF. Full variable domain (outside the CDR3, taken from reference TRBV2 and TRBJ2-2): EPEVTQTPSHQVTQMGQEVILRCVPISNHLYFYWYRQILGQKVEFLVSFYNNEISEKSEIFDDQFSVERPDGSNFTLKIRSTKLEDSAMYFCASSTRENTGELFFGEGSRLTVL.

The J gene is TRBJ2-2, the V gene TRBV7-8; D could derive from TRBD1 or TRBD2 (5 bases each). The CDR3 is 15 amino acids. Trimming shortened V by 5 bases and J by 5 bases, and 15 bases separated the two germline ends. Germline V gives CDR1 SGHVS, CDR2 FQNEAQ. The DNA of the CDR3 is TGTGCCAGCAGCCCCCAGGGAGTCTGGACCGGGGAGCTGTTTTTT. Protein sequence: CASSPQGVWTGELFF.

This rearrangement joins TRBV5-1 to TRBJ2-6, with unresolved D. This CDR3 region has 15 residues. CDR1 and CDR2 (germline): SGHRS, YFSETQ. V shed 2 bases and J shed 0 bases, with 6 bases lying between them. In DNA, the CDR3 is TGCGCCAGCAGCTTTGCAGCCTCTGGGGCCAACGTCCTGACTTTC. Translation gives CASSFAASGANVLTF. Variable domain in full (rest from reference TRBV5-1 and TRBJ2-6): KAGVTQTPRYLIKTRGQQVTLSCSPISGHRSVSWYQQTPGQGLQFLFEYFSETQRNKGNFPGRFSGRQFSNSRSEMNVSTLELGDSALYLCASSFAASGANVLTFGAGSRLTVL.